This T cell receptor beta chain was recovered during a study of cytomegalovirus exposure and HLA in healthy donors. Overall study: Assignment to the Caucasian-associated ancestry cluster applied to roughly 80% of the 350 to 500 genotyped donors.

Primers included in the PCR were 60 Vbeta and 13 Jbeta primers. Sequencing was performed with immunoSEQ multiplex PCR; in TCRdb, only in-frame clones are kept and a portion is missing. The top ten clones hold roughly 5.2% of a sample with some 120,000 clones, around three quarters of them seen once. A word on this clone: Its specificity is not known.

Study observations and caveats: One cluster of highly shared sequence variants probably arose as a sequencing artifact. Through in vitro validation, a few CMV-associated chains were shown to be specific for CMV antigens.

Sequenced: PBMCs. This TCR came from a man younger than 35 in good health and CMV-seropositive.

The CDR3 spells CASSQSPGLKEVSKHGYTF. DNA for the CDR3: TGTGCCAGCAGCCAGTCACCGGGACTAAAGGAAGTAAGTAAGCATGGCTACACCTTC. The J gene is TRBJ1-2, the V gene TRBV14; tentatively, D is TRBD1 (5 bases). This CDR3 has 19 residues. Trimming cost V 3 bases and J 6 bases, with 29 bases left between them. CDR1 is SGHDN and CDR2 is FVKESK in the germline V gene. Full variable domain (remainder filled in from reference TRBV14 and TRBJ1-2): EAGVTQFPSHSVIEKGQTVTLRCDPISGHDNLYWYRRVMGKEIKFLLHFVKESKQDESGMPNNRFLAERTGGTYSTLKVQPAELEDSGVYFCASSQSPGLKEVSKHGYTFGSGTRLTVV.